This T cell receptor beta chain was captured by sequencing in a study of blood T cell repertoires in COVID-19. V lost 3 bases and J lost 3, with 15 bases in between. The CDR3 consists of 15 residues. Germline CDR1 is SGHVS and CDR2 is FQNEAQ. Sequencing used immunoSEQ multiplex PCR; TCRdb keeps in-frame clones, though not all of them. The top ten clones hold approximately 3.1% of a sample with about 380,000 clones, roughly 87% of them seen once. Participants spanned ages about 18 to 90 years and resided in over 20 US areas. The receptor's source is a woman aged 25-40 years who had recovered from COVID-19. V and J are TRBV7-8 and TRBJ2-7; TRBD1 might be the D (6 bases). The source material was PBMCs or T cells enriched from blood (not recorded which). Written as DNA, the CDR3 is TGTGCCAGCAGCTTCAATCCAGGGGAGAACTACGAGCAGTACTTC. Its protein product is CASSFNPGENYEQYF. Together with reference TRBV7-8 and TRBJ2-7, the CDR3 gives the full variable domain: GAGVSQSPRYKVAKRGQDVALRCDPISGHVSLFWYQQALGQGPEFLTYFQNEAQLDKSGLPSDRFFAERPEGSVSTLKIQRTQQEDSAVYLCASSFNPGENYEQYFGPGTRLTVT.